This T cell receptor (beta chain) comes out of a study of beta chain features in type 1 diabetes. Study background: Over all samples combined, over 85,000,000 sorted cells were examined.

Regarding this clone: The antigen remains unidentified.

Every bit of the isolated RNA underwent reverse transcription, so sequencing read expressed TCRB transcripts. Here immunoSEQ multiplex PCR was the method, and the copy in TCRdb shows in-frame clones only, minus some. The table has under 300,000 clones, approximately 13% seen once; the top ten hold about 0.018%. CDR1 MGHRA and CDR2 YSYEKL come from the germline V gene. Trimming took off 4 bases at V and 5 bases at J, with 9 bases between the two ends. This CDR3 is 13 amino acids long. Study results and limitations: Shorter TCRB CDR3s, moderately but significantly so, marked every one of the four CD4+ subsets in Type 1 diabetes patients.

The receptor's source is a man aged 30-40 years with type 1 diabetes. Sequenced input: naive CD4+ T cells from blood. This sequence joins TRBV4-1 and TRBJ1-5, with D unresolved. The CDR3 coding sequence is TGCGCCAGCAGCCCAACACCAGATCAGCCCCAGCATTTT. It yields the protein CASSPTPDQPQHF.